These 19 T cell receptor beta chains were all obtained from the same sample, sequenced in a study of T cell changes during pregnancy in multiple sclerosis. Produced via immunoSEQ multiplex PCR; TCRdb's table is partial and in-frame only. The profile shows tens of thousands of clones, 92% of them singletons. The specimen was CD4+ T cells from peripheral blood mononuclear cells, collected after pregnancy. The receptors were sampled from a female donor with multiple sclerosis, enrolled in a pregnancy study.

The rearrangement links TRBV7-6 to TRBJ2-6; tentative D call: TRBD2 (7 bases). This CDR3 region has 15 residues. Germline CDR1 SGHVS, CDR2 FNYEAQ. The V end was cut by 5 bases, the J end by 2 bases, with 10 bases between. In nucleotides, the CDR3 is TGTGCCAGCAGCCTAGGGGGGGCTGGGGCCAACGTCCTGACTTTC. As protein: CASSLGGAGANVLTF. Together with reference TRBV7-6 and TRBJ2-6, the CDR3 gives the full variable domain: GAGVSQSPRYKVTKRGQDVALRCDPISGHVSLYWYRQALGQGPEFLTYFNYEAQQDKSGLPNDRFSAERPEGSISTLTIQRTEQRDSAMYRCASSLGGAGANVLTFGAGSRLTVL.

The gene calls are TRBV7-2 and TRBJ2-3; D is unclear. Germline CDR1 and CDR2: SGHTA and FQGNSA. V was pared by 7 bases and J by 2 bases, with 13 bases between. The CDR3 runs 14 residues. For the CDR3, the DNA is TGTGCCAGCAAAACTACACCTTACACAGATACGCAGTATTTT. This encodes CASKTTPYTDTQYF.

The chain recombines TRBV18 with TRBJ1-2; unclear D gene. From germline, CDR1 is KGHSH and CDR2 LQKENI. The length of the CDR3 is 14 residues. Trimming shortened V by 3 bases and J by 5 bases, and 13 bases separated the two germline ends. The chain's CDR3 is CASSPSLDYYGYTF. For the CDR3, the DNA is TGTGCCAGCTCACCCTCCCTAGACTATTATGGCTACACCTTC. Complete variable domain (other parts from reference TRBV18 and TRBJ1-2): NAGVMQNPRHLVRRRGQEARLRCSPMKGHSHVYWYRQLPEEGLKFMVYLQKENIIDESGMPKERFSAEFPKEGPSILRIQQVVRGDSAAYFCASSPSLDYYGYTFGSGTRLTVV.

The rearrangement joins TRBV5-6 to TRBJ1-2; 12 bases are shared with TRBD1. In germline, CDR1 is SGHDT, CDR2 YYEEEE. The CDR3 is made up of 16 amino acids. V lost 4 bases, J lost 2 bases, and 6 bases stayed unmatched. The CDR3 nucleotides are TGTGCCAGCAGCCCGGGGGGACAGGGGGCAAACTATGGCTACACCTTC. Amino acid sequence: CASSPGGQGANYGYTF.

The chain recombines TRBV28 with TRBJ1-2; D perhaps matches TRBD1 (6 bases). This CDR3 spans 14 amino acids. V lost 6 bases to trimming and J lost 8 bases, with 19 bases between them. Germline V gene data show CDR1 as MDHEN and CDR2 as SYDVKM. The CDR3 loop is CASSQLGTPGGYTF. CDR3 nucleotide sequence: TGTGCCAGCAGCCAACTCGGGACACCTGGGGGCTACACCTTC.

The genes are TRBV9 and TRBJ2-7, with a weak D call TRBD1 (5 bases). The CDR3 is made up of 13 amino acids. Germline loops: CDR1 SGDLS, CDR2 YYNGEE. V was shortened by 3 bases and J by 3 bases, with 10 bases between the two germline ends. The CDR3 reads CASSADSYYEQYF. In DNA, the CDR3 is TGTGCCAGCAGCGCCGACAGCTACTACGAGCAGTACTTC. Variable domain in full (rest from reference TRBV9 and TRBJ2-7): DSGVTQTPKHLITATGQRVTLRCSPRSGDLSVYWYQQSLDQGLQFLIQYYNGEERAKGNILERFSAQQFPDLHSELNLSSLELGDSALYFCASSADSYYEQYFGPGTRLTVT.

This clone is a singleton in its sample. J is TRBJ1-2 and V is TRBV7-2, with D perhaps matching TRBD1 (5 bases). V shed 6 bases and J shed 4 bases, with 12 bases lying between them. This CDR3 region has 13 residues. The germline CDR1 and CDR2 sequences are SGHTA and FQGNSA. CDR3 nucleotide sequence: TGTGCCAGCAGTTCAGGGCAGGGCTATGGCTACACCTTC. Its protein product is CASSSGQGYGYTF.

The CDR3: CASSPRGDYGYTF. Here the CDR3 DNA reads TGTGCCAGCTCACCACGCGGGGACTATGGCTACACCTTC. The chain employs TRBV18 and TRBJ1-2; D gene unclear. Trimming left V 1 base short and J 3 bases short, with 6 bases between. The CDR3 extends over 13 amino acids. Germline-derived CDR1 and CDR2 are KGHSH and LQKENI.

This chain joins TRBV7-2 and TRBJ1-2, with a tentative D call TRBD1 (6 bases). V lost 1 base and J 8 bases, leaving 17 bases between the germline ends. The germline gives CDR1 SGHTA, CDR2 FQGNSA. The length of the CDR3 is 15 residues. The CDR3 DNA follows: TGTGCCAGCAGCTTAGAGAGGGGGACGGGCTCCGGCTACACCTTC. It codes for CASSLERGTGSGYTF.

This chain links TRBV10-3 with TRBJ2-7; TRBD1 aligns across 8 bases. Germline V CDR1 and CDR2: ENHRY, SYGVKD. The V and J ends lost 4 bases and 4 bases, in that order; junction bases with no gene match: 6. This CDR3 spans 14 amino acids. For the CDR3, the DNA is TGTGCCATCAGTGGGGGGACAGGTTTATACGAGCAGTACTTC. Protein: CAISGGTGLYEQYF.

This clone has a single count. CDR3 sequence reads: CASSPGQGLTTEAFF. The CDR3 DNA follows: TGTGCCAGCAGCCCCGGACAGGGATTGACCACTGAAGCTTTCTTT. The rearrangement uses TRBV7-9 and TRBJ1-1, with 8 nucleotides matching TRBD1. The J segment lost 4 bases and the V segment lost 5 bases, leaving 9 bases of the junction unmatched. The CDR3 sequence is 15 residues long. Germline V gene lookup returns CDR1 SEHNR and CDR2 FQNEAQ (reference sequence).

The chain has TRBV7-2 and TRBJ2-3; 9 bases are a match to TRBD2. CDR3 length: 16 residues. V trimming: 7 bases; J trimming: 6 bases; junction bases outside the gene matches: 14. Germline-derived CDR1 and CDR2 are SGHTA and FQGNSA. Here the CDR3 DNA reads TGTGCCAGCACCCTCGCCCCGGCGGGGGGGGCGGATACGCAGTATTTT. Translated, it gives CASTLAPAGGADTQYF.

The chain carries TRBV14 and TRBJ1-1; D might be TRBD1 (6 bases). Trimming took 3 bases from V and 4 from J, leaving 12 bases between them. Per the germline V gene, CDR1 is SGHDN and CDR2 is FVKESK. The CDR3 is 14 amino acids. CDR3 nucleotides: TGTGCCAGCAGCCAGCCTACAGGGACCACTGAAGCTTTCTTT. This encodes CASSQPTGTTEAFF.

This sequence joins TRBV10-3 and TRBJ2-5, with 10 nucleotides matching TRBD2. The length of the CDR3 is 15 residues. Unmatched junction bases numbered 12, after V lost 9 bases and J lost 5 bases. Germline CDR1 is ENHRY and CDR2 is SYGVKD. For the CDR3, the DNA is TGTGCCATTCAAGCGGGGGGGCCCGGCCGCGAGACCCAGTACTTC. Its protein product is CAIQAGGPGRETQYF.

The rearrangement joins TRBV14 to TRBJ2-3, with 9 bases identical to TRBD2. This CDR3 has 15 amino acids. The ends lost 2 bases at V and 0 bases at J; junction bases unmatched: 0. The germline V gene has CDR1 SGHDN and CDR2 FVKESK. Here the CDR3 reads CASSQLAGSTDTQYF. The CDR3 DNA reads as TGTGCCAGCAGCCAACTAGCGGGAAGCACAGATACGCAGTATTTT.

This clone showed up just once. The J gene is TRBJ2-5, the V gene TRBV4-2; 8 bases line up with TRBD1. This CDR3 contains 14 residues. Germline V lookup: CDR1 LGHNA, CDR2 YNFKEQ. V lost 3 bases and J lost 4; bases outside the gene matches: 4. The CDR3 here is CASSQTGQGETQYF. In nucleotides, the CDR3 is TGTGCCAGCAGCCAGACAGGACAGGGAGAGACCCAGTACTTC.

This clone was seen a few times. The chain recombines TRBV6-7 with TRBJ1-1; D not resolved. TRBV6-7 is assigned to the ORF class and has an uncertain function. This CDR3 has 16 amino acids. The V end was cut by 0 bases, the J end by 5 bases, with 16 bases between. As DNA, the CDR3 is TGTGCCAGCAGTTACTCATCGGCGGGAAGTGGAACTGAAGCTTTCTTT. It codes for CASSYSSAGSGTEAFF.

The chain recombines TRBV2 with TRBJ2-1; D is perhaps TRBD2 (6 bases). This CDR3 spans 14 amino acids. The V and J ends lost 7 bases and 11 bases respectively, with 21 bases between them. Germline CDR1 reads SNHLY; CDR2 reads FYNNEI. The CDR3 sequence: CASTAGLMRGKQFF. CDR3 nucleotides: TGTGCCAGCACTGCGGGGTTGATGAGGGGAAAGCAGTTCTTC.

The genes are TRBV6-5 and TRBJ1-3; 7 bases line up with TRBD1. The J segment lost 6 bases and the V segment lost 2 bases, leaving 7 bases of the junction unmatched. This CDR3 region has 15 residues. Germline lookup yields CDR1 MNHEY and CDR2 SVGAGI. CDR3 amino acids: CASSYEQGDPNTIYF. As DNA, the CDR3 is TGTGCCAGCAGTTACGAGCAGGGGGACCCAAACACCATATATTTT.